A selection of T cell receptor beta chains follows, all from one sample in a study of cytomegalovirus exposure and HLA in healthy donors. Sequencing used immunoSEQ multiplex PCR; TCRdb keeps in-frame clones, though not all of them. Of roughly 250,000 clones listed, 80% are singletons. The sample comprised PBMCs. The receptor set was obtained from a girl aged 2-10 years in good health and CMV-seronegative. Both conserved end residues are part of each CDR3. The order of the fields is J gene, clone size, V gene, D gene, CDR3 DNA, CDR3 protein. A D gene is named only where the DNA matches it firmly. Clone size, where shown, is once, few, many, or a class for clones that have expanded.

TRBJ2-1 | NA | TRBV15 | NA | TGTGCCACCAGCAGAGATAAAGGGGGCTACAATGAGCAGTTCTTC | CATSRDKGGYNEQFF
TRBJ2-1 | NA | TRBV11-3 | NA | TGTGCCAGCAGCTTATGGGGACAACCCAAGCAGTTCTTC | CASSLWGQPKQFF
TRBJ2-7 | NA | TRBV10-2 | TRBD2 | TGCGCCAGCACTACAACGGGGGGGGCCACTTACGAGCAGTACTTC | CASTTTGGATYEQYF
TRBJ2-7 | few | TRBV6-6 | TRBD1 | TGTGCCAGCAGGGCGACCGGGACAGGGTCCTACGAGCAGTACTTC | CASRATGTGSYEQYF
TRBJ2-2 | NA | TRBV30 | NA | TGTGCCTGGAGTGTACTTTGGAGCGGCCCGGGGGCCGGGGAGCTGTTTTTT | CAWSVLWSGPGAGELFF
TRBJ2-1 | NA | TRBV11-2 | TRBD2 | TGTGCCAGCAGCTTAAAGCCTAGCGGGTCCCCGGGTAACAATGAGCAGTTCTTC | CASSLKPSGSPGNNEQFF
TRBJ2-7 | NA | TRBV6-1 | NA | TGTGCCAGCAGTGAACCTTCCTGTGAGCAGTACTTC | CASSEPSCEQYF
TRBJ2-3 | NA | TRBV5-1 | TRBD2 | TGCGCCAGCAGCTTGCCCTACCGAGCTAGCGGGGCTCCCGATACGCAGTATTTT | CASSLPYRASGAPDTQYF
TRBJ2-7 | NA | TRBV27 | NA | TGTGCCAGCAGTTTATCTGGCGGACTCCTAAAGAACTACGAGCAGTACTTC | CASSLSGGLLKNYEQYF
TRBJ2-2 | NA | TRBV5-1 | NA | TGCGCCAGCAGCCCATCGGGGGTAGCCGGGGAGCTGTTTTTT | CASSPSGVAGELFF
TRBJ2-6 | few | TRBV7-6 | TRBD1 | TGTGCCAGCAGCCCCCTAGGGGACAGTTTTTCTGGGGCCAACGTCCTGACTTTC | CASSPLGDSFSGANVLTF
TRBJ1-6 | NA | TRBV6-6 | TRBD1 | TGTGCCAGCAGTCACTCCGACAGGGGTGTCCCCCTCCACTTT | CASSHSDRGVPLHF
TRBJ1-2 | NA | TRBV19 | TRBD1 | TGTGCCAGTAGTCCGGACAGGGCCTATGGCTACACCTTC | CASSPDRAYGYTF
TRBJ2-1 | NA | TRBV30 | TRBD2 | TGTGCCTGGACTAGCGGTGTTGTTTACAATGAGCAGTTCTTC | CAWTSGVVYNEQFF
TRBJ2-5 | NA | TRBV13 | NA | TGTGCCAGCAGCTTAGCGGGAGTAGAGACCCAGTACTTC | CASSLAGVETQYF
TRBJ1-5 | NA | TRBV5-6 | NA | TGTGCCAGCAGCTCAACGGTTAGCAATCAGCCCCAGCATTTT | CASSSTVSNQPQHF
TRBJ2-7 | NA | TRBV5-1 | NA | TGCGCCAGCAGCTTATCAGAAACCTCCTACGAGCAGTACTTC | CASSLSETSYEQYF
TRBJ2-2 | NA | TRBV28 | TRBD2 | TGTGCCAGCACTCTAGCGGGATCCGGGGAGCTGTTTTTT | CASTLAGSGELFF
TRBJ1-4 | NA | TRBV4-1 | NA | TGCGCCAGCAGCCAAGCCGGAGGCCGGGAAAAACTGTTTTTT | CASSQAGGREKLFF
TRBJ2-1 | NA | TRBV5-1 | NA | TGCGCCAGCAGCCAGGATCATTTTAGCGCCCACAATGAGCAGTTCTTC | CASSQDHFSAHNEQFF
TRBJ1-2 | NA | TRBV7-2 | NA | TGTGCCAGCAGCGGAAATCGTAGGCGGCGCTATGGCTACACCTTC | CASSGNRRRRYGYTF
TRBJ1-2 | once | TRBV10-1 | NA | TGCGCCAGCAGTGAGACTCCCGGTCGTAACTATGGCTACACCTTC | CASSETPGRNYGYTF
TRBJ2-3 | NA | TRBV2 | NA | TGTGCCAGCAACCCCACTAACACAGATACGCAGTATTTT | CASNPTNTDTQYF
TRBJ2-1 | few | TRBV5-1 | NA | TGCGCCAGCAACTCAGGGGATCTCTACTACAATGAGCAGTTCTTC | CASNSGDLYYNEQFF
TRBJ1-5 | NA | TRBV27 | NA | TGTGCCAGCAGTTTAACAGGGACCCGGCAGCCCCAGCATTTT | CASSLTGTRQPQHF
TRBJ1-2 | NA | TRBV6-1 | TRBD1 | TGTGCCAGCAGTGAAGACAGGGGGCCTCGTGGCTACACCTTC | CASSEDRGPRGYTF
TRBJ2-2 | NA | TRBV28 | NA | TGTGCCAGCAGTTTATGGGGACAAGGGCACACCGGGGAGCTGTTTTTT | CASSLWGQGHTGELFF
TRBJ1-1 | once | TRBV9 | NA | TGTGCCAGCAGCCCCCCTGAGGGTCAGAACACTGAAGCTTTCTTT | CASSPPEGQNTEAFF
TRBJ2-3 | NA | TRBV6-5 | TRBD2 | TGTGCCAGCCACAGCGGGGACACAGATACGCAGTATTTT | CASHSGDTDTQYF
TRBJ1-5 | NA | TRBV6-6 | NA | TGTGCCAGCAGTTCGTACGGACTGGACCCGCGGCCCCAGCATTTT | CASSSYGLDPRPQHF
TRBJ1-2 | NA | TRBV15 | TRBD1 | TGTGCCACCAACGACAGGGGTTCCGGCTACACCTTC | CATNDRGSGYTF
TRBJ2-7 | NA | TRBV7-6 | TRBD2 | TGTGCCAGCAGTTTAACGGGGGGGGCCTACGAGCAGTACTTC | CASSLTGGAYEQYF
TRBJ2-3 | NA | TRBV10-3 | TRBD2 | TGTGCCGTCAGCGCCGGGACTAGAGGCTTCACAGATACGCAGTATTTT | CAVSAGTRGFTDTQYF
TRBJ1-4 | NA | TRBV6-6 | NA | TGTGCCAGCAGTTACTCTCTCGGGGGGCTGAGTGAAAAACTGTTTTTT | CASSYSLGGLSEKLFF
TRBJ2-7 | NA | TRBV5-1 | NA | TGCGCCAGCAGGGGAGGATCGCCTCTGAGCGAGCAGTACTTC | CASRGGSPLSEQYF